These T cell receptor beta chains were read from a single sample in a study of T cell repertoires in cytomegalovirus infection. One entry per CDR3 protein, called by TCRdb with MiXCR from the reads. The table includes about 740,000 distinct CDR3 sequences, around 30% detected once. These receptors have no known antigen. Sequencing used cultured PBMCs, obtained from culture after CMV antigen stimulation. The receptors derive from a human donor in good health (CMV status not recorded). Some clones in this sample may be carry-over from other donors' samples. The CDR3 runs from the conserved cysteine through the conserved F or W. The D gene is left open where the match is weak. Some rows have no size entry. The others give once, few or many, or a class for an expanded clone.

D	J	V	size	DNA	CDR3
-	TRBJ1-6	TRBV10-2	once	TGCGCCAGCTCTAAAACAGGGAGCTCCTATAATTCACCCCTCCACTTT	CASSKTGSSYNSPLHF
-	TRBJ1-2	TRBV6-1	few	TGTGCCAGCACCCAAGACAGGATTGGCTACACCTTC	CASTQDRIGYTF
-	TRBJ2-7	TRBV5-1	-	TGCGCCAGCAGCTTGGAACTAGCTGGCTGGGAGCAGTACTTC	CASSLELAGWEQYF
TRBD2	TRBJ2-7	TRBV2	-	TGTGCCAGCAGCTATACCGGGACTAGCTACGAGCAGTACTTC	CASSYTGTSYEQYF
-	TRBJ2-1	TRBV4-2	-	TGTGCCAGCAGCCAGGGGCCGGGACTCGAGCAGTTCTTC	CASSQGPGLEQFF
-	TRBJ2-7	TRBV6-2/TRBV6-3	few	TGTGCCAGCAGTTGGGTGAGCGCCTACTCCTACGAGCAGTACTTC	CASSWVSAYSYEQYF
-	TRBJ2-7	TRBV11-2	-	TGTGCCAGCAGCTTGTTGCTAGCGAGTTACGAGCAGTACTTC	CASSLLLASYEQYF
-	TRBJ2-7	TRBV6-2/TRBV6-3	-	TGTGCCAGCAGTTATTTTCCCAGGGCTAGTTCCTACGAGCAGTACTTC	CASSYFPRASSYEQYF
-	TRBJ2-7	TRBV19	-	TGTGCCAGTAGCACGATGGTATCCGCCGAGCAGTACTTC	CASSTMVSAEQYF
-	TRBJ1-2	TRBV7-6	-	TGTGCCAGCAGCTCCCTCGGGGAATATGGCTACACCTTC	CASSSLGEYGYTF
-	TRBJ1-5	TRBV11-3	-	TGTGCCTTCAGACTGGAGAATCAGCCCCAGCATTTT	CAFRLENQPQHF
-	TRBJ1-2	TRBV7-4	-	TGTGCCAGCAGCTTACCCTATGTTGAGGGCTACACCTTC	CASSLPYVEGYTF
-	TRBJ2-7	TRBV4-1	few	TGCGCCAGCAGCCAAGACCGAGGGGCCTACGAGCAGTACTTC	CASSQDRGAYEQYF
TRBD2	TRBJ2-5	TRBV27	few	TGTGCCAGCAGGAGAAGCGGGAGGCTCCAAGAGACCCAGTACTTC	CASRRSGRLQETQYF
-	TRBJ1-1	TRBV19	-	TGTGCCAGTAATGGGCTGGCACTGTATGAAGCTTTCTTT	CASNGLALYEAFF
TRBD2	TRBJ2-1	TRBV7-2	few	TGTGCCAGCAGCTTAGTAACTAGCGGGGGGGCCTACAATGAGCAGTTCTTC	CASSLVTSGGAYNEQFF
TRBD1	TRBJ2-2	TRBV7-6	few	TGTGCCAGCAGCTTACGGGCAGGGGGCGTCACCGGGGAGCTGTTTTTT	CASSLRAGGVTGELFF
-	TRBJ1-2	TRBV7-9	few	TGTGCCAGCAGCTTAAGTAGCTCGGAGAACTATGGCTACACCTTC	CASSLSSSENYGYTF
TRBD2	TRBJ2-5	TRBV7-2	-	TGTGCCAGTCGGACTAGCGGTCTAGGGCAGACCCAGTACTTC	CASRTSGLGQTQYF
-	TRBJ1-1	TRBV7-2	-	TGTGCCAGCACTAACCGGGAAGTCGTCGGAGATTTCTTT	CASTNREVVGDFF
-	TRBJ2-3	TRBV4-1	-	TGCGCCAGCAGCCAACCCGATAGGGGTACGGATACGCAGTATTTT	CASSQPDRGTDTQYF
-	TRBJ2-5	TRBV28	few	TGTGCCAGCAGTTACGACTACCAGGAGACCCAGTACTTC	CASSYDYQETQYF
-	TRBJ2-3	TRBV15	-	TGTGCCACCAGCAGAGCGGCGGCAGGGGAGCTGTATTTT	CATSRAAAGELYF
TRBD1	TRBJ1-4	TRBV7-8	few	TGTGCCAGCAGCTCAGCGACAGGGGCTGTTGAAAAACTGTTTTTT	CASSSATGAVEKLFF
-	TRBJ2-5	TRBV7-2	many	TGTGCCAGCAGCAGGACTGCTCAAGAGACCCAGTACTTC	CASSRTAQETQYF
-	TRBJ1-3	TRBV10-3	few	TGTGCCATCAGTGAGTCCAGGGTCTTATCCGGAAACACCATATATTTT	CAISESRVLSGNTIYF
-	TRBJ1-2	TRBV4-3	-	TGCGCCAGCAGCCAAGATCCGATGGATCCACCCGGGGACTATGGCTACACCTTC	CASSQDPMDPPGDYGYTF
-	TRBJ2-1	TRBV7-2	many	TGTGCCAGCAGCTTCCGTGGGCAGATCAATGAGCAGTTCTTC	CASSFRGQINEQFF
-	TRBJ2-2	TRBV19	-	TGTGCCAGTAGTATGGTTGAAGGGCTGAACACCGGGGAGCTGTTTTTT	CASSMVEGLNTGELFF
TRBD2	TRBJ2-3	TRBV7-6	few	TGTGCCAGCAGCTTAATAGCGGGAGGATGGGATACGCAGTATTTT	CASSLIAGGWDTQYF
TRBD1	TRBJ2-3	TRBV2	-	TGTGCCAGCAGTTCCCGTCACTCCAGGGGGTCAGCAGATACGCAGTATTTT	CASSSRHSRGSADTQYF
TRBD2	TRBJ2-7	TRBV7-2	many	TGTGCCAGCAGTCGCTGGGAGGGCGCCTACGAGCAGTACTTC	CASSRWEGAYEQYF
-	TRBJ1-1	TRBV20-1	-	TGCAGTGCTAGGAAGACAGTTCTTCAAGCTTTCTTT	CSARKTVLQAFF
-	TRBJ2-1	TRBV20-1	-	TGCAGTGCCACCTCCTCCTCCGGGGATTCCTACAATGAGCAGTTCTTC	CSATSSSGDSYNEQFF
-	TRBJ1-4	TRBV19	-	TGTGCCACCTCATACCTGGGCCAACCGGAGGGTGAAAAACTGTTTTTT	CATSYLGQPEGEKLFF
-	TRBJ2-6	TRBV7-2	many	TGTGCCAGCAGCTTAGCGCTCTCTGGGGCCAACGTCCTGACTTTC	CASSLALSGANVLTF
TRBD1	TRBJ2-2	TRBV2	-	TGTGCCAGCAGCGCCCGGGACAGCGGGGAGCTGTTTTTT	CASSARDSGELFF